This T cell receptor (beta chain) originates from a study of identical twins. Study results and caveats: Partly confounded zero-insertion analyses could result from invariant MAIT and iNKT cells.

Worth noting for this clonotype: Its antigen remains unknown.

V was trimmed by 4 bases and J by 6 bases, leaving 14 bases between them. CDR3 length: 14 amino acids. Via MiXCR, TCRdb re-called the 5' RACE reads, giving one row per CDR3 protein. The sample has 1,800,000 or so distinct CDR3 sequences; about 31% are singletons. The clonotype originates from a newborn girl in good health. V usage is TRBV12-3 or TRBV12-4 and J usage is TRBJ2-3; D uncertain. What was sequenced was cord blood. The CDR3 loop is CASSSSLQPDTQYF. As DNA, the CDR3 is TGTGCCAGCAGTTCTTCACTACAACCGGATACGCAGTATTTT.